The source of this TCR beta chain is a study of T-cell reconstitution after alpha-beta-depleted transplantation in children. Only a few counts were recorded for this clonotype. V shed 1 base and J shed 4 bases, with 8 bases lying between them. CDR3 length: 13 amino acids. Germline values: CDR1 DFQATT, CDR2 SNEGSKA (reference sequence). Unique molecular identifiers featured in how the TCRbeta library was prepared. TCRdb processed the PCR reads anew with MiXCR; each CDR3 protein has one entry. The sample has more than 550,000 distinct CDR3 sequences, about 10% seen once. This receptor was identified in a human donor who donated a stem cell graft to a child with acute myeloid leukemia. The sequencing here drew on PBMCs from the stem cell graft donor, taken from the stem cell graft. The V gene is TRBV20-1, the J gene TRBJ1-3; D not certain. CDR3 bases: TGCAGTGCTAGAGGAGGGCGAGGAAACACCATATATTTT. Its protein product is CSARGGRGNTIYF.